These 18 T cell receptor beta chains were all obtained from the same sample, sequenced in a study of OX40 agonist ivuxolimab in advanced cancers. The method was the immunoSEQ multiplex PCR assay. Held by TCRdb, this immuneACCESS table contains in-frame sequences only and omits some clones. Under half of the omission traces to an unresolved V gene where checked; the cause of the rest is unknown. The sample data list over 95,000 clones, and roughly nine tenths of these were observed just once. About 0.31% of the sample is held by the ten biggest clonotypes. This material consisted of CD4+ or CD8+ T cells sorted from blood, taken in a trial of the OX40 agonist ivuxolimab. These receptors were collected from an adult with an advanced solid tumor such as melanoma, head and neck, liver or kidney cancer.

The chain links TRBV18 to TRBJ2-2; 7 positions agree with TRBD2. J gave up 4 bases and V 3 bases, and 8 bases lay outside the gene matches. CDR3 length equals 16 residues. CDR1 and CDR2 (germline): KGHSH, LQKENI. Here the CDR3 reads CASSPDSGRVTGELFF. CDR3 sequence (DNA): TGTGCCAGCTCACCGGACTCGGGGAGGGTCACCGGGGAGCTGTTTTTT.

The genes are TRBV7-6 and TRBJ2-1, with D unresolved. Germline lookup yields CDR1 SGHVS and CDR2 FNYEAQ. The CDR3 is made up of 13 amino acids. V was trimmed by 1 base and J by 6 bases, leaving 7 bases between them. The CDR3 protein is CASSLGVGNEQFF. The DNA for the CDR3 is TGTGCCAGCAGCTTAGGGGTGGGCAATGAGCAGTTCTTC.

The CDR3 loop reads CASSRAGLAGGANTYEQYF. Written as DNA, the CDR3 is TGTGCCAGTAGTAGAGCAGGACTAGCGGGAGGAGCAAACACCTACGAGCAGTACTTC. V usage is TRBV19 and J usage is TRBJ2-7; 14 nucleotides match TRBD2. Germline V gene lookup returns CDR1 LNHDA and CDR2 SQIVND (reference sequence). This CDR3 spans 19 amino acids. V gave up 4 bases and J gave up 2 bases; unmatched junction bases: 13.

The V and J genes are TRBV18 and TRBJ2-2; D is uncertain. This CDR3 is 15 amino acids long. Germline values: CDR1 KGHSH, CDR2 LQKENI. V lost 2 bases and J 0 bases, leaving 7 bases between the germline ends. The CDR3 sequence is CASSPTTTNTGELFF. As DNA, the CDR3 is TGTGCCAGCTCACCAACGACAACGAACACCGGGGAGCTGTTTTTT.

This sequence joins TRBV6-5 and TRBJ2-1; 9 positions agree with TRBD1. This CDR3 spans 15 amino acids. Germline CDR1 MNHEY, CDR2 SVGAGI. The V gene end was trimmed by 4 bases and the J gene end by 1 base; junction bases not matched to a gene: 2. The CDR3 DNA is TGTGCCAGCAGTTTTGACAGGGGGTCCTACAATGAGCAGTTCTTC. Translating gives CASSFDRGSYNEQFF.

V usage is TRBV2 and J usage is TRBJ2-2; D is perhaps TRBD2 (6 bases). V lost 6 bases, J lost 0 bases, and 11 bases lay in between. The CDR3 sequence is 15 residues long. The germline CDR1 and CDR2 sequences are SNHLY and FYNNEI. CDR3: CASRQAGTNTGELFF. The DNA for the CDR3 is TGTGCCAGCAGGCAAGCGGGCACGAACACCGGGGAGCTGTTTTTT.

The V call is TRBV28, the J call TRBJ1-2, with D unresolved. The germline V gene encodes CDR1 MDHEN and CDR2 SYDVKM. The CDR3 sequence is 15 residues long. Trimming shortened V by 7 bases and J by 5 bases, and 20 bases separated the two germline ends. CDR3 in amino acids: CASTLQSHLPYGYTF. The CDR3, as DNA: TGTGCCAGCACCTTGCAGTCGCATCTGCCTTATGGCTACACCTTC.

This chain uses TRBV29-1 with TRBJ2-3; TRBD1 matches 12 bases. Germline trimming cut 6 bases from V and 3 bases from J; bases unmatched to any gene: 4. CDR3 size: 14 residues. Germline CDR1 and CDR2: SQVTM and ANQGSEA. The CDR3, as DNA: TGCAGCGTGGGACAGGGGGCAAGTACAGATACGCAGTATTTT. As protein: CSVGQGASTDTQYF.

This clone was seen a single time. The chain is built from TRBV18 and TRBJ2-7; 12 positions match TRBD2. From germline, CDR1 is KGHSH and CDR2 LQKENI. V was clipped by 0 bases and J by 4 bases; unmatched bases: 1. The CDR3 extends over 15 amino acids. CDR3 DNA: TGTGCCAGCTCACCACCGACTAGCGGGAGTTACGAGCAGTACTTC. Encoded protein: CASSPPTSGSYEQYF. Combining the CDR3 with reference TRBV18 and TRBJ2-7 gives the whole variable domain NAGVMQNPRHLVRRRGQEARLRCSPMKGHSHVYWYRQLPEEGLKFMVYLQKENIIDESGMPKERFSAEFPKEGPSILRIQQVVRGDSAAYFCASSPPTSGSYEQYFGPGTRLTVT.

The chain is built from TRBV9 and TRBJ2-3; D gene uncertain. The germline CDR1 and CDR2 sequences are SGDLS and YYNGEE. Deletions cut 1 base from V and 0 bases from J, with 6 bases between. This CDR3 has 14 amino acids. CDR3 loop: CASSVYSSTDTQYF. The CDR3 DNA reads as TGTGCCAGCAGCGTATACAGTAGCACAGATACGCAGTATTTT. Drawing the rest from reference TRBV9 and TRBJ2-3, the complete variable domain is DSGVTQTPKHLITATGQRVTLRCSPRSGDLSVYWYQQSLDQGLQFLIQYYNGEERAKGNILERFSAQQFPDLHSELNLSSLELGDSALYFCASSVYSSTDTQYFGPGTRLTVL.

The rearrangement links TRBV7-7 to TRBJ2-5, with D perhaps matching TRBD1 or TRBD2 (5 bases each). The germline gives CDR1 SSHAT, CDR2 FNYEAQ (reference sequence). Trimming pared 5 bases from V and 2 bases from J, leaving 12 bases between. The CDR3 loop spans 14 amino acids. CDR3 protein: CASSPGTVQETQYF. CDR3 nucleotides: TGTGCCAGCAGCCCCGGGACGGTACAAGAGACCCAGTACTTC.

This clone was seen just once. V is TRBV28 and J is TRBJ1-4; D may be TRBD1 (5 bases). The V end was cut by 6 bases, the J end by 4 bases, with 9 bases between. This CDR3 contains 13 residues. Per germline, CDR1 MDHEN and CDR2 SYDVKM. The CDR3 here is CASRTGGNEKLFF. The CDR3 DNA reads TGTGCCAGCAGAACAGGCGGTAATGAAAAACTGTTTTTT. The variable domain in full, completed from reference TRBV28 and TRBJ1-4, reads DVKVTQSSRYLVKRTGEKVFLECVQDMDHENMFWYRQDPGLGLRLIYFSYDVKMKEKGDIPEGYSVSREKKERFSLILESASTNQTSMYLCASRTGGNEKLFFGSGTQLSVL.

This chain links TRBV28 with TRBJ1-2, with D tentatively TRBD1 (5 bases). This CDR3 has 14 residues. Germline V gene sequence: CDR1 MDHEN, CDR2 SYDVKM. Between the trimmed V and J ends, which lost 2 bases and 4 bases, there was a span of 11 bases. CDR3 in amino acids: CASSLKAGIYGYTF. The CDR3 DNA reads as TGTGCCAGCAGTTTAAAGGCAGGGATCTATGGCTACACCTTC.

This clone occurred many times. The chain joins TRBV2 to TRBJ2-7; tentative D call: TRBD2 (5 bases). CDR3 length: 16 residues. The germline V gene has CDR1 SNHLY and CDR2 FYNNEI. V lost 5 bases and J 9 bases, leaving 26 bases between the germline ends. CDR3 protein: CASSPESGFLRMAQYF. The CDR3 DNA follows: TGTGCCAGCAGTCCTGAAAGCGGATTCCTGAGAATGGCGCAGTACTTC. The full variable domain, rest sourced from reference TRBV2 and TRBJ2-7, is EPEVTQTPSHQVTQMGQEVILRCVPISNHLYFYWYRQILGQKVEFLVSFYNNEISEKSEIFDDQFSVERPDGSNFTLKIRSTKLEDSAMYFCASSPESGFLRMAQYFGPGTRLTVT.

The chain links TRBV29-1 to TRBJ2-2, with D perhaps TRBD1 (7 bases). Trimming removed 0 bases at V and 7 bases at J, with 15 bases between. Germline V CDR1 and CDR2: SQVTM, ANQGSEA. This CDR3 is built from 15 residues. The CDR3 spells CSVEDPGGPDGELFF. The CDR3 nucleotides are TGCAGCGTTGAAGACCCAGGGGGGCCCGACGGGGAGCTGTTTTTT.

The rearrangement joins TRBV7-2 to TRBJ1-1; no definite D call. Trimming took off 8 bases at V and 0 bases at J, with 13 bases between the two ends. The CDR3 has 14 amino acids. The germline V gene encodes CDR1 SGHTA and CDR2 FQGNSA. CDR3 protein: CASLLSGVNTEAFF. DNA for the CDR3: TGTGCCAGCCTGCTGAGCGGGGTGAACACTGAAGCTTTCTTT.

This chain connects TRBV2 to TRBJ2-7; the D gene is possibly TRBD2 (6 bases). Trimming left V 7 bases short and J 2 bases short, with 15 bases between. The CDR3 contains 14 residues. Germline CDR1 reads SNHLY; CDR2 reads FYNNEI. This chain's CDR3 is CASIPNAGPYEQYF. In nucleotides, the CDR3 is TGTGCCAGCATCCCTAACGCGGGACCCTACGAGCAGTACTTC. Together with reference TRBV2 and TRBJ2-7, the CDR3 gives the full variable domain: EPEVTQTPSHQVTQMGQEVILRCVPISNHLYFYWYRQILGQKVEFLVSFYNNEISEKSEIFDDQFSVERPDGSNFTLKIRSTKLEDSAMYFCASIPNAGPYEQYFGPGTRLTVT.

The J gene is TRBJ2-1, the V gene TRBV10-1, with a possible D match to TRBD2 (6 bases). Looked up from germline, CDR1 is WNHNN and CDR2 is SYGVQD (reference sequence). The CDR3 spans 15 residues. V was shortened by 3 bases and J by 6 bases, with 15 bases between the two germline ends. The CDR3 loop reads CASSEVVGSGNEQFF. CDR3 bases: TGCGCCAGCAGTGAAGTTGTCGGGAGTGGCAATGAGCAGTTCTTC.